This TCR beta chain was identified in a study of T cell responses to AZD1222 COVID-19 vaccine. Germline V CDR1 and CDR2: MNHEY, SVGAGI. The V gene lost 6 bases and the J gene lost 5 bases, with 7 bases spanning the gap. This CDR3 is 12 amino acids long. Sequencing was performed with immunoSEQ multiplex PCR; in TCRdb, only in-frame clones are kept and a portion is missing. This table has 90,000 to 120,000 clones, 91% appearing once. The gene calls are TRBV6-5 and TRBJ1-4, with no clear D. Specimen: peripheral blood, collected on day 0 of AZD1222 vaccination. This TCR was recovered from an adult in good health. The CDR3 sequence is CASRAVNEKLFF. The DNA for the CDR3 is TGTGCCAGCAGGGCGGTGAATGAAAAACTGTTTTTT.